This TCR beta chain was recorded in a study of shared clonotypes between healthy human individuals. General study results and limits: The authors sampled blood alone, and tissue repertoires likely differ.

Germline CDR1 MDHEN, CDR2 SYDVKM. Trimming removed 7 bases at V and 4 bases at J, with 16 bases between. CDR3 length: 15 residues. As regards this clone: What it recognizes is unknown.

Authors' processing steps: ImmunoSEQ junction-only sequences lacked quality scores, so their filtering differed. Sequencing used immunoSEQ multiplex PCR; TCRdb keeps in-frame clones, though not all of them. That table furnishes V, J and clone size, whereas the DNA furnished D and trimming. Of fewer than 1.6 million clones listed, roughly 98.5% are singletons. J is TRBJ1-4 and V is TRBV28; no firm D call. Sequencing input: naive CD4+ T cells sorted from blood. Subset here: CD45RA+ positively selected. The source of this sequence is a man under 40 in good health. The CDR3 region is CASNNLGLVNEKLFF. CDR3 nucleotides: TGTGCCAGCAACAACTTAGGCCTTGTTAATGAAAAACTGTTTTTT.